This TCR beta chain was retrieved from a study of T cells in Graves' hyperthyroidism and ophthalmopathy. This CDR3 is built from 11 residues. The junction had 0 bases not matched to a gene; V was cut back by 8 bases and J by 4 bases. Germline lookup yields CDR1 MDHEN and CDR2 SYDVKM. Amplification of TCR beta CDR3 regions was performed using RNA transcripts as template. HTBI primers were employed in a first-round RT-PCR of the TCR CDR3. TCRdb independently ran MiXCR on the multiplex PCR reads; one entry per CDR3 protein. The table shows about 400,000 distinct CDR3 sequences, with under 15% occurring only once. Uncontrolled infection, other autoimmune disease, pregnancy or lactation barred patients from enrollment. Orbital computed tomography and thyroid ultrasound, together with serum TRAb and thyroxine and clinical symptoms, were used for diagnoses.

The sequence was obtained from a woman between 25 and 40 years old with Graves' hyperthyroidism. This chain links TRBV28 with TRBJ1-2, with 8 bases lining up with TRBD1. Input material: blood. The CDR3 DNA follows: TGTGCCAGCGGGACAGGCTATGGCTACACCTTC. Protein product: CASGTGYGYTF.